This TCR beta chain was found in a study of vaccination effects on CD4 cells after COVID-19. Whole-study context: Sampling occurred 16 days and one week pre-vaccination in a couple of convalescent patients.

The data were produced by immunoSEQ multiplex PCR, yet TCRdb's version contains in-frame clones alone and is incomplete. The table lists about 26,000 clones, 75% to 80% of them singletons, with more than 15% in the top ten. Regarding this clone: Its specificity is not known.

In the ViraFEST assay, antigen-specific CD4+ clonotypes were identified by expansion after peptide-pool stimulation. Culture proceeded for more than 8 days, and CD4+ T cells were then isolated. SARS-CoV-2 infected the person between March and December 2020, as confirmed by PCR. Findings and limits, study-wide: The study found marked clonal contraction of infection- and vaccine-induced clones late after vaccination.

Germline V gene data show CDR1 as DFQATT and CDR2 as SNEGSKA (reference sequence). V gave up 3 bases and J gave up 7 bases, with 10 bases separating them. This CDR3 contains 12 residues. This sample comprised CD4+ T cells from PBMCs cultured with HCoV-NL63 spike peptides, obtained before COVID-19 vaccination. The clonotype was recovered from a human donor who had a prior SARS-CoV-2 infection. The chain employs TRBV20-1 and TRBJ2-1; D is unclear. The CDR3 protein is CSASRALNEQFF. The CDR3 DNA sequence: TGCAGTGCTAGTAGGGCTCTTAATGAGCAGTTCTTC.